This TCR beta chain was found in a study of blood T cell repertoires in COVID-19. The CDR3 consists of 14 residues. Losses at the gene ends were 8 bases for V and 10 bases for J; bases not matched to a gene: 11. Germline values: CDR1 SGHVS, CDR2 FQNEAQ. This clone was detected only once. This table comes from immunoSEQ multiplex PCR, and its TCRdb copy is limited to in-frame clones, with some not included. This table holds around 85,000 clones, about 83% found once. The receptor's source is a man between 60 and 70 years old with acute or convalescent COVID-19. Sequenced sample: peripheral blood. The J gene is TRBJ1-4, the V gene TRBV7-8; 9 bases line up with TRBD1. The CDR3 reads CASRPGQGRGKLFF. The DNA for the CDR3 is TGTGCCAGCCGCCCGGGACAGGGAAGAGGAAAACTGTTTTTT.